This TCR beta chain was identified during a study of T-cell reconstitution after alpha-beta-depleted transplantation in children. The study, taken as a whole, reports: The authors attributed T-cell counts and diversity one year after transplant mostly to newly produced T cells. Where alpha-beta T cells came from about two months after transplant was reportedly several hundred expanded graft clones. In some patients, recipient T cells and intrathymic progenitors surviving conditioning explained high day-60 diversity.

The V and J ends lost 5 bases and 6 bases respectively, with 11 bases between them. The CDR3 is 13 amino acids. Germline values: CDR1 SNHLY, CDR2 FYNNEI. Molecular barcoding with unique molecular identifiers was used for the TCRbeta library. One entry per CDR3 protein results from TCRdb running MiXCR on the PCR reads. The sample records roughly 310,000 distinct CDR3 sequences, more than 20% being singletons. This clonotype was found a few times. The antigen is not known. The source material was PBMCs, mostly from graft donor cells, sampled 180 days after TCRalphabeta/CD19-depleted stem cell transplant. The receptor was isolated from a male patient younger than 18 who had a stem cell transplant for acute lymphoblastic leukemia, so the T cells may come from the graft donor. The rearrangement uses TRBV2 and TRBJ2-1; D is ambiguous. Here the CDR3 reads CASSPRVINEQFF. CDR3 nucleotide sequence: TGTGCCAGCAGTCCCCGTGTGATCAATGAGCAGTTCTTC. The full variable domain, in which reference TRBV2 and TRBJ2-1 provide the parts outside the CDR3, is EPEVTQTPSHQVTQMGQEVILRCVPISNHLYFYWYRQILGQKVEFLVSFYNNEISEKSEIFDDQFSVERPDGSNFTLKIRSTKLEDSAMYFCASSPRVINEQFFGPGTRLTVL.